The 23 T cell receptor beta chains below all came from one sample that was sequenced in a study of T cells in localized non-small cell lung cancer. Produced via immunoSEQ multiplex PCR; TCRdb's table is partial and in-frame only. The data contain approximately 23,000 clones, roughly 91% of them singletons. The sequenced sample was peripheral blood, obtained before any cancer treatment. Every receptor here comes from a male donor aged 60 or over with stage I lung adenocarcinoma.

The chain has TRBV28 and TRBJ2-7, with TRBD2 matching 7 bases. The CDR3 consists of 15 residues. V lost 4 bases and J lost 6; bases outside the gene matches: 12. CDR1 and CDR2 from the germline V gene are MDHEN and SYDVKM. The CDR3 DNA reads as TGTGCCAGCAGTTCGAGCGGGATTCGACCGGGCGAGCAGTACTTC. It translates to CASSSSGIRPGEQYF.

The chain links TRBV5-1 to TRBJ1-6; unclear D gene. Trimming pared 3 bases from V and 5 bases from J, leaving 6 bases between. CDR3 length: 13 residues. Germline CDR1 is SGHRS and CDR2 is YFSETQ. CDR3 sequence: CASSSENNSPLHF. In DNA form, the CDR3 reads TGCGCCAGCAGCTCAGAAAATAATTCACCCCTCCACTTT.

The chain uses TRBV6-5 and TRBJ1-1, with a weak D call TRBD1 (5 bases). CDR3 size: 12 residues. Trimming left V 6 bases short and J 11 bases short, with 16 bases between. Germline values: CDR1 MNHEY, CDR2 SVGAGI. The CDR3 sequence: CASRGQGWSAFF. The CDR3 region has the DNA TGTGCCAGCAGGGGGCAGGGATGGTCCGCTTTCTTT.

The chain joins TRBV6-5 to TRBJ1-1, with 8 bases aligning to TRBD1. J gave up 6 bases and V 8 bases, and 11 bases lay outside the gene matches. The CDR3 runs to 14 residues. CDR1 is MNHEY, CDR2 SVGAGI, per germline. In DNA form, the CDR3 reads TGTGCCAGCGCCCGGACAGGGTATGGGGCTGAAGCTTTCTTT. Its translation is CASARTGYGAEAFF.

The V gene is TRBV2, the J gene TRBJ1-5; TRBD1 might be the D (5 bases). The CDR3 consists of 17 residues. CDR1 and CDR2 from the germline V gene are SNHLY and FYNNEI. The ends were cut back, 5 bases at V and 1 base at J, with 18 bases in the middle. CDR3 residues: CASSILGGLGSNQPQHF. The CDR3 DNA sequence: TGTGCCAGCAGTATATTGGGGGGGTTGGGGAGCAATCAGCCCCAGCATTTT.

The chain couples TRBV6-4 to TRBJ2-1; 11 bases map to TRBD1. CDR3 length: 15 residues. CDR1 is MRHNA and CDR2 is SNTAGT in the germline V gene. The trim removed 6 bases at V and 10 bases at J, leaving 11 bases unmatched. The CDR3 DNA sequence: TGTGCCAGCAGAGCTCTGGGACAGGGGGGCCACGAGCAGTTCTTC. As protein: CASRALGQGGHEQFF.

The V gene is TRBV9, the J gene TRBJ1-5; 12 positions match TRBD1. The CDR3 contains 16 residues. Per the germline V gene, CDR1 is SGDLS and CDR2 is YYNGEE. V lost 3 bases to trimming and J lost 6 bases; unmatched junction nucleotides: 7. CDR3 loop: CASSAGTGGGGQPQHF. CDR3 sequence (DNA): TGTGCCAGCAGCGCCGGGACAGGGGGCGGGGGTCAGCCCCAGCATTTT.

This clone has a single count. This sequence joins TRBV4-1 and TRBJ1-3; D is uncertain. V was cut by 8 bases and J by 0 bases, with 11 bases left in between. The CDR3 runs 14 residues. The germline CDR1 and CDR2 sequences are MGHRA and YSYEKL. This CDR3 reads CASRRESSGNTIYF. DNA for the CDR3: TGCGCCAGCCGGCGTGAGAGCTCTGGAAACACCATATATTTT.

The chain employs TRBV11-3 and TRBJ1-4; D gene ambiguous. Germline V gene sequence: CDR1 SGHNT, CDR2 YENEEA. The CDR3 is 15 residues long. The V end was cut by 5 bases, the J end by 1 base, with 11 bases between. DNA of the CDR3: TGTGCCAGCAGCCGGAAGGAAGGAACTAATGAAAAACTGTTTTTT. It yields the protein CASSRKEGTNEKLFF.

V usage is TRBV5-4 and J usage is TRBJ2-1; no firm D call. CDR1 SGHNT and CDR2 YYREEE come from the germline V gene (reference sequence). The CDR3 spans 13 residues. V lost 1 base and J lost 8, with 10 bases in between. The chain's CDR3 is CASSLPLRDEQFF. The DNA for the CDR3 is TGTGCCAGCAGCTTGCCCCTTAGGGATGAGCAGTTCTTC.

The J gene is TRBJ1-2, the V gene TRBV6-1; 10 bases fit TRBD1. V was pared by 6 bases and J by 8 bases, with 12 bases of the junction left unmatched. Per germline, CDR1 MNHNS and CDR2 SASEGT. This CDR3 comprises 15 residues. This chain's CDR3 is CASSRPGTGAGGYTF. The CDR3, as DNA: TGTGCCAGCAGCCGTCCCGGGACAGGGGCCGGAGGCTACACCTTC.

This chain uses TRBV5-1 with TRBJ1-6; D gene uncertain. The V gene lost 1 base and the J gene lost 5 bases, with 4 bases spanning the gap. Germline values: CDR1 SGHRS, CDR2 YFSETQ. The CDR3 is made up of 13 amino acids. The CDR3: CASSLLDNSPLHF. CDR3 coding DNA: TGCGCCAGCAGCTTGTTGGATAATTCACCCCTCCACTTT.

This clone has a single count. The chain is built from TRBV5-1 and TRBJ1-5; 11 bases match TRBD1. The CDR3 covers 16 residues. J lost 1 base, V lost 0 bases, and 0 bases had no gene match. Germline CDR1 SGHRS, CDR2 YFSETQ. In DNA form, the CDR3 reads TGCGCCAGCAGCTTGGGGACAGGGGGCAGCAATCAGCCCCAGCATTTT. Translated: CASSLGTGGSNQPQHF.

Notes on this clone: A junction end diverges from the germline sequence, so it may reflect a read error. V is TRBV30 and J is TRBJ2-1; no firm D call. The CDR3 is made up of 14 amino acids. CDR1 and CDR2 from the germline V gene are GTSNPN and SVGIG (reference sequence). CDR3 region: CAWSLSMSYNGQFF. The CDR3 DNA is TGTGCCTGGAGTCTCTCTATGTCCTACAATGGGCAGTTCTTC.

V usage is TRBV28 and J usage is TRBJ1-4; maybe TRBD1 (5 bases). Trimming took 4 bases from V and 1 from J, leaving 13 bases between them. CDR3 length: 16 amino acids. Germline V gene data show CDR1 as MDHEN and CDR2 as SYDVKM. The CDR3 spells CASSSGKGVTNEKLFF. The CDR3 DNA reads as TGTGCCAGCAGTTCAGGGAAAGGGGTAACTAATGAAAAACTGTTTTTT. The variable domain in full, completed from reference TRBV28 and TRBJ1-4, reads DVKVTQSSRYLVKRTGEKVFLECVQDMDHENMFWYRQDPGLGLRLIYFSYDVKMKEKGDIPEGYSVSREKKERFSLILESASTNQTSMYLCASSSGKGVTNEKLFFGSGTQLSVL.

The genes are TRBV28 and TRBJ1-1; D remains unclear. V dropped 8 bases and J dropped 0 bases, with 16 bases sitting between them. The CDR3 is 15 amino acids. Per the germline V gene, CDR1 is MDHEN and CDR2 is SYDVKM. As DNA, the CDR3 is TGTGCCAGCGCAAACGCACACGGTATGAACACTGAAGCTTTCTTT. Translated: CASANAHGMNTEAFF.

The chain recombines TRBV6-6 with TRBJ1-5; no firm D call. CDR1 MNHNY and CDR2 SVGAGI come from the germline V gene (reference sequence). This CDR3 spans 15 amino acids. The V end was cut by 2 bases, the J end by 0 bases, with 8 bases between. The CDR3 DNA sequence: TGTGCCAGCAGTTACGGCGATTATAGCAATCAGCCCCAGCATTTT. Translation: CASSYGDYSNQPQHF.

In nucleotides, the CDR3 is TGTGCCAGCAGTTACTCGAGAGGGACCACTGAAGCTTTCTTT. As protein: CASSYSRGTTEAFF. The chain is built from TRBV6-5 and TRBJ1-1, with D possibly TRBD1 on 5 matching bases. With 0 bases removed from V and 4 bases from J, the gap between germline ends came to 9 bases. The CDR3 totals 14 residues. Germline V gene sequence: CDR1 MNHEY, CDR2 SVGAGI.

This sequence joins TRBV5-6 and TRBJ2-5, with a weak D call TRBD2 (6 bases). Germline V CDR1 and CDR2: SGHDT, YYEEEE. The CDR3 runs 14 residues. V gave up 1 base and J gave up 3 bases, with 10 bases separating them. DNA for the CDR3: TGTGCCAGCAGCTTGCCGGGGGTGGAAGAGACCCAGTACTTC. As protein: CASSLPGVEETQYF.

The CDR3 here is CASSYRGMNTEAFF. CDR3 sequence (DNA): TGTGCCAGCAGTTACAGGGGAATGAACACTGAAGCTTTCTTT. The chain combines TRBV7-2 with TRBJ1-1; 7 bases fit TRBD1. Germline CDR1 and CDR2: SGHTA and FQGNSA. J lost 0 bases, V lost 6 bases, and 4 bases had no gene match. This CDR3 has 14 amino acids. The entire variable domain, with the rest obtained from reference TRBV7-2 and TRBJ1-1, is as follows: GAGVSQSPSNKVTEKGKDVELRCDPISGHTALYWYRQSLGQGLEFLIYFQGNSAPDKSGLPSDRFSAERTGGSVSTLTIQRTQQEDSAVYLCASSYRGMNTEAFFGQGTRLTVV.

J is TRBJ2-7 and V is TRBV2; TRBD1 matches at 7 bases. Per germline, CDR1 SNHLY and CDR2 FYNNEI. After removal of 6 bases from V and 3 bases from J, the junction contained 8 bases not matched to a gene. The CDR3 has 14 residues. The CDR3 sequence is CASRTDRSFYEQYF. DNA of the CDR3: TGTGCCAGCAGGACGGACAGGAGTTTCTACGAGCAGTACTTC.

V gene TRBV28 combines with J gene TRBJ2-1, with D perhaps matching TRBD2 (5 bases). The CDR3 sequence is 14 residues long. Germline loops: CDR1 MDHEN, CDR2 SYDVKM. Trimming pared 6 bases from V and 12 bases from J, leaving 21 bases between. The CDR3 reads CASSSTTIPGRQFF. The CDR3 region has the DNA TGTGCCAGCAGCTCCACGACAATACCGGGGAGGCAGTTCTTC.

J is TRBJ2-2 and V is TRBV7-2, with D perhaps being TRBD1 or TRBD2 (5 bases each). The CDR3 sequence is 15 residues long. The germline V and J ends were trimmed by 1 base and 7 bases, with 13 bases remaining between them. CDR1 and CDR2 from the germline V gene are SGHTA and FQGNSA. The CDR3 sequence: CASSLVEGIGGELFF. CDR3 nucleotides: TGTGCCAGCAGCTTAGTTGAGGGGATCGGCGGGGAGCTGTTTTTT.